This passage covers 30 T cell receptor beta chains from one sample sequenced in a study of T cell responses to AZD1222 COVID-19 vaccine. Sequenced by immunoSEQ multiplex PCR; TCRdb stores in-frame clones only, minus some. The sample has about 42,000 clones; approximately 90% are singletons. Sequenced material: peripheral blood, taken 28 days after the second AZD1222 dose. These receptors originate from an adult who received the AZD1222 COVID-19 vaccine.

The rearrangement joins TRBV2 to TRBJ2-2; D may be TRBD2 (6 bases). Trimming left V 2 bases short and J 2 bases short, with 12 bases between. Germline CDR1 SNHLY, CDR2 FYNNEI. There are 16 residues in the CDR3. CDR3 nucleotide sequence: TGTGCCAGCAGTGAATGGGGCGGGGCTAACACCGGGGAGCTGTTTTTT. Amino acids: CASSEWGGANTGELFF. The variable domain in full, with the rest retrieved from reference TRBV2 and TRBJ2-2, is EPEVTQTPSHQVTQMGQEVILRCVPISNHLYFYWYRQILGQKVEFLVSFYNNEISEKSEIFDDQFSVERPDGSNFTLKIRSTKLEDSAMYFCASSEWGGANTGELFFGEGSRLTVL.

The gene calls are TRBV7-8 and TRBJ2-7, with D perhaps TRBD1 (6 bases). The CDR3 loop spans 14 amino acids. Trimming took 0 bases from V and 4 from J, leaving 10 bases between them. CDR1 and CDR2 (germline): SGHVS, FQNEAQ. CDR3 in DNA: TGTGCCAGCAGCTTAGCGCCGGACAGTTACGAGCAGTACTTC. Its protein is CASSLAPDSYEQYF.

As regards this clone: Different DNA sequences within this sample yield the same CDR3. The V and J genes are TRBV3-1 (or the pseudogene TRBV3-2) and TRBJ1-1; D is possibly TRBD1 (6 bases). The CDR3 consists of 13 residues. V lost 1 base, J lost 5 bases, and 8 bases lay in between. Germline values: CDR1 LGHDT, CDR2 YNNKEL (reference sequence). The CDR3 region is CASSQGRGTEAFF. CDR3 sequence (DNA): TGTGCCAGCAGCCAAGGGAGGGGGACTGAAGCTTTCTTT.

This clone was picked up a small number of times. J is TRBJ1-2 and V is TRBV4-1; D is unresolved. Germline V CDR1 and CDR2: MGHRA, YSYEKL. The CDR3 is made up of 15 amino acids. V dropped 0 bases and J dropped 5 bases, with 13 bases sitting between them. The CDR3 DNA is TGCGCCAGCAGCCAAGAAACAAGGGAAAAGTATGGCTACACCTTC. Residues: CASSQETREKYGYTF.

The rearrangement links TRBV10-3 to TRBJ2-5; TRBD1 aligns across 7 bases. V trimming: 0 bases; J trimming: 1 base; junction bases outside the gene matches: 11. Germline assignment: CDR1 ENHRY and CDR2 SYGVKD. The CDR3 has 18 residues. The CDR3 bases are TGTGCCATCAGTGAGTCGCTTATCAGAACAGGGGTCCAAGAGACCCAGTACTTC. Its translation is CAISESLIRTGVQETQYF.

The CDR3 reads CASSFGTGVTGELFF. Here the CDR3 DNA reads TGTGCCAGCAGCTTCGGAACAGGCGTAACCGGGGAGCTGTTTTTT. This chain connects TRBV7-9 to TRBJ2-2, with a weak D call TRBD1 (5 bases). The CDR3 totals 15 residues. Trimming left V 3 bases short and J 5 bases short, with 13 bases between. Germline V CDR1 and CDR2: SEHNR, FQNEAQ (reference sequence). The entire variable domain, with the rest obtained from reference TRBV7-9 and TRBJ2-2, is as follows: DTGVSQNPRHKITKRGQNVTFRCDPISEHNRLYWYRQTLGQGPEFLTYFQNEAQLEKSRLLSDRFSAERPKGSFSTLEIQRTEQGDSAMYLCASSFGTGVTGELFFGEGSRLTVL.

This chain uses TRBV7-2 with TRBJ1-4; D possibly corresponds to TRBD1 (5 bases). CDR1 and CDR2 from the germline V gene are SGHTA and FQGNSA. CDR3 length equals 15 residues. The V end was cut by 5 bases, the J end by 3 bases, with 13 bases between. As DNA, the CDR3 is TGTGCCAGCAGCCGGCCGGGGACGGCTAATGAAAAACTGTTTTTT. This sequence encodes CASSRPGTANEKLFF. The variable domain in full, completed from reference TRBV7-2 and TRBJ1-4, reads GAGVSQSPSNKVTEKGKDVELRCDPISGHTALYWYRQSLGQGLEFLIYFQGNSAPDKSGLPSDRFSAERTGGSVSTLTIQRTQQEDSAVYLCASSRPGTANEKLFFGSGTQLSVL.

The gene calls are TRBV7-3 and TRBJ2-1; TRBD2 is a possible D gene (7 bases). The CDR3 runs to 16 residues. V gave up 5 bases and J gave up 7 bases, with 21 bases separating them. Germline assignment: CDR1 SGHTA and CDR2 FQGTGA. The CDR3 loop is CASSPEVAGARNEQFF. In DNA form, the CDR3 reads TGTGCCAGCAGCCCTGAGGTCGCGGGGGCCCGGAATGAGCAGTTCTTC.

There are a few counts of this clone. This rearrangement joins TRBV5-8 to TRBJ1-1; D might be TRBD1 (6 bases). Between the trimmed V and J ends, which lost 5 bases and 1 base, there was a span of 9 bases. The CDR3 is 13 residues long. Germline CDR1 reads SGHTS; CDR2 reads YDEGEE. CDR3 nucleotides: TGTGCCAGCAGGGCCAGGGGGAACACTGAAGCTTTCTTT. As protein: CASRARGNTEAFF. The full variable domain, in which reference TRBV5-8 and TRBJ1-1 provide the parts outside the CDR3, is EAGVTQSPTHLIKTRGQQATLRCSPISGHTSVYWYQQALGLGLQFLLWYDEGEERNRGNFPPRFSGRQFPNYSSELNVNALELEDSALYLCASRARGNTEAFFGQGTRLTVV.

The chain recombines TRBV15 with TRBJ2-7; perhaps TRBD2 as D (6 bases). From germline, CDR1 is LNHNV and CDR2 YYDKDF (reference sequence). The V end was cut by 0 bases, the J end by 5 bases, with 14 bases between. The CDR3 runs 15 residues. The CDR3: CATSRDIGRGDEQYF. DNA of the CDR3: TGTGCCACCAGCAGAGATATCGGGAGAGGCGACGAGCAGTACTTC.

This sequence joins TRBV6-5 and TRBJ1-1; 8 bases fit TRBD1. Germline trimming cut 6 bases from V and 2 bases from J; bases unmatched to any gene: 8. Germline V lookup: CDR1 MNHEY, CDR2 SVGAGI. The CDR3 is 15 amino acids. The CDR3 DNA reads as TGTGCCAGCAGGAAGGGACAGGCTAAAAACACTGAAGCTTTCTTT. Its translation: CASRKGQAKNTEAFF.

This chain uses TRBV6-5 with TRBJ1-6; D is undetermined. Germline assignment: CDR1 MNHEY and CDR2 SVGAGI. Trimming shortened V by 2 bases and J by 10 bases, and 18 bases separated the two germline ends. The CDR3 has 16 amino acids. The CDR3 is CASSYEIGMAGSPLHF. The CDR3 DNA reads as TGTGCCAGCAGTTACGAAATAGGGATGGCCGGGTCACCCCTCCACTTT.

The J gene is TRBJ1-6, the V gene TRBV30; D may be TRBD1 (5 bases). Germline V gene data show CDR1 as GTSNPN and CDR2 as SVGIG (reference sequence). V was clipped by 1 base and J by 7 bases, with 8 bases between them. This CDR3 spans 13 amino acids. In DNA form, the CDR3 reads TGTGCCTGGAGTGGGGGCCTCAATTCACCCCTCCACTTT. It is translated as CAWSGGLNSPLHF. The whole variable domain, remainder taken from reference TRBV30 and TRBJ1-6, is SQTIHQWPATLVQPVGSPLSLECTVEGTSNPNLYWYRQAAGRGLQLLFYSVGIGQISSEVPQNLSASRPQDRQFILSSKKLLLSDSGFYLCAWSGGLNSPLHFGNGTRLTVT.

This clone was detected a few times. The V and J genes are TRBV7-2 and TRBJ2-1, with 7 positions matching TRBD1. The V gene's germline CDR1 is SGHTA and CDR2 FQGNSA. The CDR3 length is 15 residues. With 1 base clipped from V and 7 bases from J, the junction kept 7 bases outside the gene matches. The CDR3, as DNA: TGTGCCAGCAGCTTAGGGGCAGGGGGTGTGAATGAGCAGTTCTTC. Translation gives CASSLGAGGVNEQFF.

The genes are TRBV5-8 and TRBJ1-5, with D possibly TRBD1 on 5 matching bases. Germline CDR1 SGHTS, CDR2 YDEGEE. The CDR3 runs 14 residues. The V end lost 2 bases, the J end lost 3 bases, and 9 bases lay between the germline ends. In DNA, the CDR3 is TGTGCCAGCAGCTTTAGGGGCGACAATCAGCCCCAGCATTTT. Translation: CASSFRGDNQPQHF.

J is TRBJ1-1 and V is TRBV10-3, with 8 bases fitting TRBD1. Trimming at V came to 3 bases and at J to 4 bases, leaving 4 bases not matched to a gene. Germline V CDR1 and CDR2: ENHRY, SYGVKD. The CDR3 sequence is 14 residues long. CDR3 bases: TGTGCCATCAGTGAAGTTACAGGGGGCACTGAAGCTTTCTTT. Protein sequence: CAISEVTGGTEAFF.

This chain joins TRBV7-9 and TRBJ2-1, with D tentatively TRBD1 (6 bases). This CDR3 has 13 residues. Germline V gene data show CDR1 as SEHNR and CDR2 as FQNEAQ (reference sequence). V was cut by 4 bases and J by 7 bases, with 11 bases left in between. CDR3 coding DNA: TGTGCCAGCAGCTCCCAGGGGAGTAATGAGCAGTTCTTC. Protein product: CASSSQGSNEQFF.

CDR3 nucleotide sequence: TGTGCCAGCTCACTATCTTTAGCGGGGGAGAACTACGAGCAGTACTTC. Its translation is CASSLSLAGENYEQYF. This chain links TRBV18 with TRBJ2-7; TRBD2 agrees at 9 bases. Unmatched junction bases numbered 10, after V lost 4 bases and J lost 3 bases. The CDR3 extends over 16 amino acids. Per the germline V gene, CDR1 is KGHSH and CDR2 is LQKENI.

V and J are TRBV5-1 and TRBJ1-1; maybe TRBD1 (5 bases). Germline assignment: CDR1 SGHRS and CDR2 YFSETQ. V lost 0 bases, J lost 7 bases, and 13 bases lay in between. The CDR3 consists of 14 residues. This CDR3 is CASSLVGTNFEAFF. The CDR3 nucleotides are TGCGCCAGCAGCTTGGTCGGGACGAACTTTGAAGCTTTCTTT.

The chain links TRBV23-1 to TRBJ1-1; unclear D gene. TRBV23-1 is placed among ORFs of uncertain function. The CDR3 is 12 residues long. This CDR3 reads CAFDERGTEAFF. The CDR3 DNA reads TGCGCGTTCGATGAACGGGGAACTGAAGCTTTCTTT.

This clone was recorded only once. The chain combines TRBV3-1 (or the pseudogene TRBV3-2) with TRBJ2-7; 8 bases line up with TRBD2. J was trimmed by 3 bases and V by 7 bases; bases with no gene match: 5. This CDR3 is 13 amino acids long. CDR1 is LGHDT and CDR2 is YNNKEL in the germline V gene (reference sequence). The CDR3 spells CASTGGPHYEQYF. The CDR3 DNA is TGTGCCAGCACGGGAGGGCCCCACTACGAGCAGTACTTC.

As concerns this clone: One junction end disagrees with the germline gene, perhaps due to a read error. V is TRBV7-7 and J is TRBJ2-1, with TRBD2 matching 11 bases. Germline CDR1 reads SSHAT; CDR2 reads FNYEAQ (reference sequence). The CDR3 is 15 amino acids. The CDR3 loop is CASSTGLAGLNEQFF. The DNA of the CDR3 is TGTGCTAGCAGCACCGGACTAGCGGGCCTCAATGAGCAGTTCTTC.

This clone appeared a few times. The chain's CDR3 is CASKLGGTNTGELFF. The DNA for the CDR3 is TGTGCCAGCAAATTAGGGGGGACGAACACCGGGGAGCTGTTTTTT. The chain carries TRBV7-9 and TRBJ2-2; perhaps D is TRBD1 or TRBD2 (6 bases each). Germline V CDR1 and CDR2: SEHNR, FQNEAQ (reference sequence). V was trimmed by 7 bases and J by 0 bases, leaving 12 bases between them. The CDR3 has 15 amino acids.

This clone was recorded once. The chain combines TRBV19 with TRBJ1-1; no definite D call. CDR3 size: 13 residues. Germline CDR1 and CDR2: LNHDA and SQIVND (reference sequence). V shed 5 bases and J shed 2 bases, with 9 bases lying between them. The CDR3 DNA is TGTGCCAGTAGTCTTGCGGTCAACACTGAAGCTTTCTTT. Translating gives CASSLAVNTEAFF. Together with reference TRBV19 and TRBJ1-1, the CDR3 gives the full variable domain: DGGITQSPKYLFRKEGQNVTLSCEQNLNHDAMYWYRQDPGQGLRLIYYSQIVNDFQKGDIAEGYSVSREKKESFPLTVTSAQKNPTAFYLCASSLAVNTEAFFGQGTRLTVV.

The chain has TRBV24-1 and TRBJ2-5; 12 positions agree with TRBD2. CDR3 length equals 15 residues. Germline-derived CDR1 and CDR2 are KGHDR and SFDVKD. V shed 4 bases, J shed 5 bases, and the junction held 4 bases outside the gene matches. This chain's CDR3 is CATSDQTSGGETQYF. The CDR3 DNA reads TGTGCCACCAGTGACCAAACTAGCGGGGGGGAGACCCAGTACTTC.

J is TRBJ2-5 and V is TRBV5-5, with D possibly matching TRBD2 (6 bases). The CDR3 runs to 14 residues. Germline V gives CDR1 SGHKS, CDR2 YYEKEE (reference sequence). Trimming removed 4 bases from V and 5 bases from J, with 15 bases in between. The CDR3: CASSLTSAVETQYF. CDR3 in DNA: TGTGCCAGCAGCCTGACTAGTGCGGTCGAGACCCAGTACTTC.

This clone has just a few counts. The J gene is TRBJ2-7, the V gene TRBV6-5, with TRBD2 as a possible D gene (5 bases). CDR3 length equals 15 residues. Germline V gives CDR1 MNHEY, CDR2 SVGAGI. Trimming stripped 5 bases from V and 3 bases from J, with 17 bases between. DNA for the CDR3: TGTGCCAGCAGTCACGAAGCGGTCCTTGACTACGAGCAGTACTTC. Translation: CASSHEAVLDYEQYF.

The CDR3 protein is CASRYRVDTEAFF. CDR3 nucleotide sequence: TGTGCCAGCAGATACAGGGTGGACACTGAAGCTTTCTTT. The chain employs TRBV7-2 and TRBJ1-1, with D possibly matching TRBD1 (6 bases). The CDR3 is 13 amino acids. Trimming removed 6 bases at V and 3 bases at J, with 11 bases between. Germline values: CDR1 SGHTA, CDR2 FQGNSA.

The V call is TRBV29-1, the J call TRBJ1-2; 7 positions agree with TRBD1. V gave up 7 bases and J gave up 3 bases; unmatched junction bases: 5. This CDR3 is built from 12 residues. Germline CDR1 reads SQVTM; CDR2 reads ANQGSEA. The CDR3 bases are TGCAGCGCCGACAGGGTGGACTATGGCTACACCTTC. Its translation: CSADRVDYGYTF. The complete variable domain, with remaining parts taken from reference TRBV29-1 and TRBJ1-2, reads SAVISQKPSRDICQRGTSLTIQCQVDSQVTMMFWYRQQPGQSLTLIATANQGSEATYESGFVIDKFPISRPNLTFSTLTVSNMSPEDSSIYLCSADRVDYGYTFGSGTRLTVV.

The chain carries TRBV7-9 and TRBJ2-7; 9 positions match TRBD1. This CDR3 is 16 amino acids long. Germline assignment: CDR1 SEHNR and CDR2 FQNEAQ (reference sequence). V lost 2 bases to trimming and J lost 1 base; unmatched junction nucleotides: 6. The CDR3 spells CASSLIQGASSYEQYF. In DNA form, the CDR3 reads TGTGCCAGCAGCTTAATACAGGGGGCCTCTTCCTACGAGCAGTACTTC. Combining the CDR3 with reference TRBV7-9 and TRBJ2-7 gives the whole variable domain DTGVSQNPRHKITKRGQNVTFRCDPISEHNRLYWYRQTLGQGPEFLTYFQNEAQLEKSRLLSDRFSAERPKGSFSTLEIQRTEQGDSAMYLCASSLIQGASSYEQYFGPGTRLTVT.